The T cell receptor (beta chain) under discussion was sequenced for a study of blood T cell repertoires in COVID-19. Study details: Acute-phase and convalescent COVID-19 samples originated in the United States, Italy and Spain. Nucleic acid was either cDNA or gDNA, and it came from T cells, B-cell-depleted T cells, or PBMCs.

The V end was cut by 7 bases, the J end by 6 bases, with 21 bases between. The CDR3 totals 15 residues. Germline CDR1 is ENHRY and CDR2 is SYGVKD. Method: immunoSEQ multiplex PCR; TCRdb's copy keeps in-frame clones and lacks some. The sample lists roughly 250,000 clones, 70% to 90% occurring once. The sample was peripheral blood. This chain joins TRBV10-3 and TRBJ1-2; TRBD1 is a possible D gene (5 bases). The receptor's source is a woman aged 55-69 years with active or convalescent COVID-19. The CDR3 sequence is CAITPSGRALHGYTF. The CDR3 nucleotides are TGTGCCATCACCCCCTCGGGCAGGGCTTTGCATGGCTACACCTTC.